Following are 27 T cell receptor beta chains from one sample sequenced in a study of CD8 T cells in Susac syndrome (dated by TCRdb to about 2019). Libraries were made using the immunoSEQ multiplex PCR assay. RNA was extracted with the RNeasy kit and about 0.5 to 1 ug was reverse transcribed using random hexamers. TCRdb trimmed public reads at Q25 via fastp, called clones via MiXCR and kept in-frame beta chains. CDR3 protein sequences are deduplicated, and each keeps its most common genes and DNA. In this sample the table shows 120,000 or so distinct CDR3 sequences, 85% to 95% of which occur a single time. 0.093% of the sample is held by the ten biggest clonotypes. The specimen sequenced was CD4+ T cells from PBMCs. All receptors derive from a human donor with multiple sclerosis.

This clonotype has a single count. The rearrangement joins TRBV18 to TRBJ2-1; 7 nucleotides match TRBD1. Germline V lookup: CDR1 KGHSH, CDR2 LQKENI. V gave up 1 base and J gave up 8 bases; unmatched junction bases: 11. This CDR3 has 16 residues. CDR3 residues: CASSPQQGLARDEQFF. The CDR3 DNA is TGTGCCAGCTCACCACAACAGGGGTTAGCGCGGGATGAGCAGTTCTTC.

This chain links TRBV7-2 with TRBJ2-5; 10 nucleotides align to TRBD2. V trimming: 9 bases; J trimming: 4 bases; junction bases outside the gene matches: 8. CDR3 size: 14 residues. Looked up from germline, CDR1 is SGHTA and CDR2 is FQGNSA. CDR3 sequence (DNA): TGTGCCAGTTTGAGCGGGGGGGCCAGAGAGACCCAGTACTTC. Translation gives CASLSGGARETQYF.

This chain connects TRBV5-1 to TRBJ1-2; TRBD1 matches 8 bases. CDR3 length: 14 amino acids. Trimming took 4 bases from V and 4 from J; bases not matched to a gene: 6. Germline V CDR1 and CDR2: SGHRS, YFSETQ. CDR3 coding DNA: TGCGCCAGCAGCCTGACAGGGGACCTCTATGGCTACACCTTC. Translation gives CASSLTGDLYGYTF.

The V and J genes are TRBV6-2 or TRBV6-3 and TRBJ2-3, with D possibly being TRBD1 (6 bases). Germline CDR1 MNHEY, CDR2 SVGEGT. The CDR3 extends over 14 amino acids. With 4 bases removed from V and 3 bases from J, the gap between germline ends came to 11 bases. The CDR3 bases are TGTGCCAGCAGTTGGCAGGGGAGAACAGATACGCAGTATTTT. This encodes CASSWQGRTDTQYF.

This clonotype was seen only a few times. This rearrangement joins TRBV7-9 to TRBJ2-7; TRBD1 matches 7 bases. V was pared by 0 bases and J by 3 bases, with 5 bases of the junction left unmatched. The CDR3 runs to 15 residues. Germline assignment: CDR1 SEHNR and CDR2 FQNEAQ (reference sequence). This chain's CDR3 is CASSLAGGPFYEQYF. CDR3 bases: TGTGCCAGCAGCTTAGCAGGGGGCCCATTCTACGAGCAGTACTTC.

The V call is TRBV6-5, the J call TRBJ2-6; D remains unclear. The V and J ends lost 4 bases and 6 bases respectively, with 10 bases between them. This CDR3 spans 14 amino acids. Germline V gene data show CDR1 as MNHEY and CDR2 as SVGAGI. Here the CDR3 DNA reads TGTGCCAGCAGTTTAGCCGGTGTGGCCAACGTCCTGACTTTC. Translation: CASSLAGVANVLTF.

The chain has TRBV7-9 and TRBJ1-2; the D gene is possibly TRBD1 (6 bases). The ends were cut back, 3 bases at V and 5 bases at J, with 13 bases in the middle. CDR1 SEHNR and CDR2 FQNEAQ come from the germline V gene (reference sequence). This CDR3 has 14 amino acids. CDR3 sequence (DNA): TGTGCCAGCAGCTTCACGGGGGCGGGGTATGGCTACACCTTC. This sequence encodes CASSFTGAGYGYTF.

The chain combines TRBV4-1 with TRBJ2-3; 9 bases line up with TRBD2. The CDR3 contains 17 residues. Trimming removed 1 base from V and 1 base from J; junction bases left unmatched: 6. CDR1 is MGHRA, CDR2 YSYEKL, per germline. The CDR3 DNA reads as TGCGCCAGCAGCCAAGTCCCCTCTAGCGGGGGCACAGATACGCAGTATTTT. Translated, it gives CASSQVPSSGGTDTQYF.

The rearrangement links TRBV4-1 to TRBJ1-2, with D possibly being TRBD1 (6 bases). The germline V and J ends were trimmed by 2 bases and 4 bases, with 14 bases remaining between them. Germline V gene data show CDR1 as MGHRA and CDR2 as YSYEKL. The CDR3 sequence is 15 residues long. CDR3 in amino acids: CASSQQDSIPYGYTF. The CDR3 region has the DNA TGCGCCAGCAGCCAACAGGACAGTATTCCCTATGGCTACACCTTC.

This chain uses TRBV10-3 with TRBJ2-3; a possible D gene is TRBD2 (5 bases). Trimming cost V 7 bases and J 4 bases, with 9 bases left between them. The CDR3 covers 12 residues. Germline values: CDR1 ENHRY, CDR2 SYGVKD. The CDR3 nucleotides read TGTGCCATCAACCGGGGTGCAGATACGCAGTATTTT. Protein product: CAINRGADTQYF.

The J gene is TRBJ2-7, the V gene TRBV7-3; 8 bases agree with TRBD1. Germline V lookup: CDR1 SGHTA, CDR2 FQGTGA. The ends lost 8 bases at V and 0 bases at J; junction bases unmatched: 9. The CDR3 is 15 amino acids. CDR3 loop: CASGTGSGSSYEQYF. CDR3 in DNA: TGTGCCAGCGGGACAGGCTCGGGGAGCTCCTACGAGCAGTACTTC.

As DNA, the CDR3 is TGTGCCAGCAGTCGGGGGGGACAGGGGAATTCACCCCTCCACTTT. Its protein is CASSRGGQGNSPLHF. The V call is TRBV7-2, the J call TRBJ1-6; TRBD1 matches 10 bases. In germline, CDR1 is SGHTA, CDR2 FQGNSA. Unmatched junction bases numbered 6, after V lost 6 bases and J lost 7 bases. This CDR3 has 15 residues.

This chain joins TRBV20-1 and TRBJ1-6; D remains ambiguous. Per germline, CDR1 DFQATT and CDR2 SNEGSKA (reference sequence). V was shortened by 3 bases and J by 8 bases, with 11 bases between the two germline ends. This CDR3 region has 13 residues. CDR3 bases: TGCAGTGCTAGGGGAATATTGGATTCACCCCTCCACTTT. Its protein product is CSARGILDSPLHF.

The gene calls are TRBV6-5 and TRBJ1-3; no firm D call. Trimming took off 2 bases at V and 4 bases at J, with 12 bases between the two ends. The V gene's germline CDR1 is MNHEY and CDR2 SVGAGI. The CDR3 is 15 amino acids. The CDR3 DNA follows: TGTGCCAGCAGTTACCTGGGCGGCGGGGGAAACACCATATATTTT. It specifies CASSYLGGGGNTIYF.

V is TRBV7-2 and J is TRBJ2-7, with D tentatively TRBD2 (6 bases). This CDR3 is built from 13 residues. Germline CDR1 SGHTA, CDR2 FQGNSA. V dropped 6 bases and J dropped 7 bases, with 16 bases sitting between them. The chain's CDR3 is CASSQVRAGEQYF. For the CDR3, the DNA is TGTGCCAGCAGTCAGGTTAGGGCGGGGGAGCAGTACTTC.

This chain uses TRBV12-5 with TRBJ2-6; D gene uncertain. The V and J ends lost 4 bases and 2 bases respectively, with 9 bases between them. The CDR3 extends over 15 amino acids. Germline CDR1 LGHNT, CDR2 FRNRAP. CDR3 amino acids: CASGSEIPGANVLTF. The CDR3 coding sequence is TGTGCTAGTGGTTCCGAGATCCCTGGGGCCAACGTCCTGACTTTC.

CDR3 region: CASSPRAGGPGDYEQYF. CDR3 bases: TGTGCCAGCAGCCCGAGAGCCGGCGGGCCCGGCGACTACGAGCAGTACTTC. The rearrangement joins TRBV9 to TRBJ2-7; weak D call: TRBD2 (5 bases). This CDR3 has 17 amino acids. CDR1 and CDR2 (germline): SGDLS, YYNGEE. V was shortened by 4 bases and J by 3 bases, with 23 bases between the two germline ends.

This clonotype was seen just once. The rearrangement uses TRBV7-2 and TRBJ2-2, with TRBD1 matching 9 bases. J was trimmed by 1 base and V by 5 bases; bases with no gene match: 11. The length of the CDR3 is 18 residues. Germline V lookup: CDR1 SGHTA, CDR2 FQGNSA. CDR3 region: CASSLNQQGALNTGELFF. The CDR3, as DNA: TGTGCCAGCAGCCTGAATCAACAGGGGGCCTTGAACACCGGGGAGCTGTTTTTT.

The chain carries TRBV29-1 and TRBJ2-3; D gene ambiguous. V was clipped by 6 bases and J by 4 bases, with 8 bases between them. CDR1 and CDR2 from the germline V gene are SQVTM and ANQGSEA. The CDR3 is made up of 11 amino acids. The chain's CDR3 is CSVTRSDTQYF. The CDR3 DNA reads TGCAGCGTCACCCGGTCAGATACGCAGTATTTT.

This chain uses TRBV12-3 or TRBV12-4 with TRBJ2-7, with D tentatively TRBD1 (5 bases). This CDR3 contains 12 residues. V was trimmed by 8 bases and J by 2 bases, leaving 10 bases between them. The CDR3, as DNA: TGTGCCAGCCAACAGGAGCCCTACGAGCAGTACTTC. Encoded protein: CASQQEPYEQYF.

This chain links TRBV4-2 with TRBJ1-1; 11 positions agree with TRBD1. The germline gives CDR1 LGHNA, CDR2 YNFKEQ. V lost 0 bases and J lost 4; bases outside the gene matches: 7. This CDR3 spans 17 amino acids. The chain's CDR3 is CASSQERTGGAGTEAFF. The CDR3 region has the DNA TGTGCCAGCAGCCAAGAGAGGACAGGGGGCGCGGGCACTGAAGCTTTCTTT.

The CDR3 bases are TGTGCCACATCCCGCCCGGGACAGAGCACAGATACGCAGTATTTT. It is translated as CATSRPGQSTDTQYF. The rearrangement uses TRBV24-1 and TRBJ2-3, with 7 bases lining up with TRBD1. Losses at the gene ends were 10 bases for V and 0 bases for J; bases not matched to a gene: 9. This CDR3 spans 15 amino acids. Germline V lookup: CDR1 KGHDR, CDR2 SFDVKD.

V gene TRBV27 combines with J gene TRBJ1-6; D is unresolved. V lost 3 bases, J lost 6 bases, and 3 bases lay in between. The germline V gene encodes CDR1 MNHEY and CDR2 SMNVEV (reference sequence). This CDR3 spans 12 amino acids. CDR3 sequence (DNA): TGTGCCAGCAGTTTTTCTAATTCACCCCTCCACTTT. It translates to CASSFSNSPLHF.

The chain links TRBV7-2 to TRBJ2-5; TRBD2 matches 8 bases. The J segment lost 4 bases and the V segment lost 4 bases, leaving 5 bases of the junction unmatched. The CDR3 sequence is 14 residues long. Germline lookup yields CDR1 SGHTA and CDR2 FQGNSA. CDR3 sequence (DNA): TGTGCCAGCAGCTCCCACGGGGGGGCAGAGACCCAGTACTTC. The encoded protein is CASSSHGGAETQYF.

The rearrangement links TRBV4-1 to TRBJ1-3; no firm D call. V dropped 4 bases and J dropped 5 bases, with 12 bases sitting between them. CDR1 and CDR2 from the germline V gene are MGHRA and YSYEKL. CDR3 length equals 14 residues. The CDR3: CASSRERWRNTIYF. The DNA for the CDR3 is TGCGCCAGCAGCCGGGAAAGGTGGCGAAACACCATATATTTT.

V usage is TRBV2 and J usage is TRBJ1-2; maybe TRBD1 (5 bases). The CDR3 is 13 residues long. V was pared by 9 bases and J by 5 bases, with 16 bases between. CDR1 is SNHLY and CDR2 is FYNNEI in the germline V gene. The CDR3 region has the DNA TGTGCCAGTTTAAGGGCAGGGACTTATGGCTACACCTTC. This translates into CASLRAGTYGYTF. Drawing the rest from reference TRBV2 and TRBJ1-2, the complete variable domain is EPEVTQTPSHQVTQMGQEVILRCVPISNHLYFYWYRQILGQKVEFLVSFYNNEISEKSEIFDDQFSVERPDGSNFTLKIRSTKLEDSAMYFCASLRAGTYGYTFGSGTRLTVV.

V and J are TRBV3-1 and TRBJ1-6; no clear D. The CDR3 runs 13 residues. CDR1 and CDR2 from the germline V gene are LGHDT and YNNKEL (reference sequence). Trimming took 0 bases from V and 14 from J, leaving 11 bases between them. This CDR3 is CASSQDHERTLHF. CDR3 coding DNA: TGTGCCAGCAGCCAAGATCACGAGCGAACCCTCCACTTT.